The 26 T cell receptor beta chains listed next were all sequenced from one sample in a study of Graves' ophthalmopathy and Graves' hyperthyroidism. Amplification from RNA transcripts yielded the TCR beta CDR3 regions. The authors performed first-round RT-PCR with HTBI primers and then a second-round multiplex PCR. TCRdb re-called the multiplex PCR reads through MiXCR, storing one row per CDR3 protein. This table has approximately 380,000 distinct CDR3 sequences, 20% to 25% appearing once. The sample taken for sequencing was peripheral blood. The receptor set was obtained from a woman aged 18-29 years with stable Graves' hyperthyroidism.

This chain links TRBV7-9 with TRBJ2-4; a possible D gene is TRBD2 (6 bases). The CDR3 loop spans 14 amino acids. Germline V CDR1 and CDR2: SEHNR, FQNEAQ (reference sequence). Trimming took 3 bases from V and 7 from J, leaving 13 bases between them. DNA for the CDR3: TGTGCCAGCAGCTTCCAGGCGGGGATCAACATTCAGTACTTC. Encoded protein: CASSFQAGINIQYF.

This clonotype appeared many times. The CDR3 reads CASRPSIRDRANSPLHF. The CDR3 DNA is TGCGCCAGCAGGCCTAGCATCCGGGACAGAGCTAATTCACCCCTCCACTTT. V gene TRBV5-1 combines with J gene TRBJ1-6; 7 bases agree with TRBD1. CDR1 and CDR2 (germline): SGHRS, YFSETQ. The CDR3 length is 17 residues. V shed 5 bases, J shed 6 bases, and the junction held 14 bases outside the gene matches. Looking up the rest from reference TRBV5-1 and TRBJ1-6 gives the full variable domain: KAGVTQTPRYLIKTRGQQVTLSCSPISGHRSVSWYQQTPGQGLQFLFEYFSETQRNKGNFPGRFSGRQFSNSRSEMNVSTLELGDSALYLCASRPSIRDRANSPLHFGNGTRLTVT.

In its sample, this clonotype was seen many times. The rearrangement uses TRBV2 and TRBJ1-1, with 7 bases that match TRBD1. After removal of 3 bases from V and 1 base from J, the junction contained 11 bases not matched to a gene. The CDR3 length is 17 residues. Germline CDR1 and CDR2: SNHLY and FYNNEI. CDR3 nucleotide sequence: TGTGCCAGCAGTGACAGGGGGACAAGCCGAGCGAACACTGAAGCTTTCTTT. It is translated as CASSDRGTSRANTEAFF.

V usage is TRBV7-9 and J usage is TRBJ2-5; D gene unclear. Germline lookup yields CDR1 SEHNR and CDR2 FQNEAQ (reference sequence). This CDR3 spans 15 amino acids. With 1 base removed from V and 5 bases from J, the gap between germline ends came to 14 bases. CDR3 residues: CASSLVVRLYETQYF. The CDR3 coding sequence is TGTGCCAGCAGCTTAGTGGTCCGTTTATATGAGACCCAGTACTTC.

The J gene is TRBJ2-2, the V gene TRBV15; TRBD1 matches 10 bases. The length of the CDR3 is 16 residues. The germline CDR1 and CDR2 sequences are LNHNV and YYDKDF (reference sequence). The J segment lost 5 bases and the V segment lost 1 base, leaving 4 bases of the junction unmatched. Here the CDR3 reads CATSRVGQGRTGELFF. CDR3 DNA sequence: TGTGCCACCAGCAGAGTGGGACAGGGGCGAACCGGGGAGCTGTTTTTT.

J is TRBJ2-7 and V is TRBV7-8; D might be TRBD1 (6 bases). CDR1 is SGHVS and CDR2 is FQNEAQ in the germline V gene. This CDR3 region has 13 residues. Trimming removed 6 bases from V and 3 bases from J, with 12 bases in between. CDR3 DNA: TGTGCCAGCAGGGGGGACATCAGCTACGAGCAGTACTTC. Its translation: CASRGDISYEQYF.

J is TRBJ1-2 and V is TRBV12-3 or TRBV12-4; 7 bases agree with TRBD1. The J segment lost 0 bases and the V segment lost 7 bases, leaving 11 bases of the junction unmatched. This CDR3 is built from 16 residues. The CDR3 DNA follows: TGTGCCAGCATGCTGGAGTGGGACAGCCCTAACTATGGCTACACCTTC. This codes for CASMLEWDSPNYGYTF.

This clonotype was observed a few times. This chain connects TRBV10-3 to TRBJ2-5; D unclear. The CDR3 is 12 amino acids. V lost 3 bases and J lost 3, with 5 bases in between. Germline CDR1 ENHRY, CDR2 SYGVKD. CDR3 DNA sequence: TGTGCCATCAGTGAAGAGGAAGAGACCCAGTACTTC. Protein sequence: CAISEEEETQYF.

This clonotype has more than one count but fewer than ten. The rearrangement links TRBV13 to TRBJ2-5; unclear D gene. The CDR3 has 15 amino acids. The germline V and J ends were trimmed by 2 bases and 2 bases, with 12 bases remaining between them. The V gene's germline CDR1 is PRHDT and CDR2 FYEKMQ (reference sequence). The CDR3 is CASSLTPNRQETQYF. CDR3 bases: TGTGCCAGCAGCTTAACACCAAACAGACAAGAGACCCAGTACTTC.

This clonotype occurred a few times. V usage is TRBV20-1 and J usage is TRBJ2-4; tentatively, D is TRBD2 (6 bases). V gave up 8 bases and J gave up 4 bases, with 15 bases separating them. This CDR3 is built from 13 residues. Germline V CDR1 and CDR2: DFQATT, SNEGSKA (reference sequence). The DNA of the CDR3 is TGCAGTCCTCGGGAGACTGATAAAAACATTCAGTACTTC. Translating it yields CSPRETDKNIQYF.

This chain joins TRBV6-1 and TRBJ2-6; tentative D call: TRBD2 (6 bases). The CDR3 is 16 residues long. Germline CDR1 is MNHNS and CDR2 is SASEGT. V was shortened by 6 bases and J by 0 bases, with 12 bases between the two germline ends. CDR3 bases: TGTGCCAGCAGCCCCGTGGGGGGCTCTGGGGCCAACGTCCTGACTTTC. Its translation is CASSPVGGSGANVLTF.

As for this clonotype: A much more abundant neighbour one base away suggests this may be a read error. CDR3 region: CASSPGDNRGYTF. CDR3 nucleotides: TGTGCCAGCAGTCCCGGGGACAACCGGGGCTACACCTTC. This chain uses TRBV12-3 or TRBV12-4 with TRBJ2-4; TRBD1 might be the D (6 bases). The J call may be mistaken, given a closer DNA end match to TRBJ1-2. The CDR3 covers 13 residues.

This clonotype came up a few times. The chain recombines TRBV9 with TRBJ2-2; 7 nucleotides agree with TRBD2. V shed 3 bases and J 2 bases; nucleotides not matched to a gene: 7. Per germline, CDR1 SGDLS and CDR2 YYNGEE. The CDR3 totals 16 residues. The CDR3 spells CASSAKTSPNTGELFF. The CDR3 DNA is TGTGCCAGCAGCGCCAAGACTAGCCCAAACACCGGGGAGCTGTTTTTT.

This clonotype was counted many times. The chain combines TRBV5-1 with TRBJ1-2; D gene unclear. Germline V gives CDR1 SGHRS, CDR2 YFSETQ. Trimming removed 4 bases from V and 1 base from J, with 14 bases in between. This CDR3 is 15 amino acids long. The CDR3 region has the DNA TGCGCCAGCAGCGATGGACCGAGGATTAACTATGGCTACACCTTC. Translation gives CASSDGPRINYGYTF. The complete variable domain, with remaining parts taken from reference TRBV5-1 and TRBJ1-2, reads KAGVTQTPRYLIKTRGQQVTLSCSPISGHRSVSWYQQTPGQGLQFLFEYFSETQRNKGNFPGRFSGRQFSNSRSEMNVSTLELGDSALYLCASSDGPRINYGYTFGSGTRLTVV.

This clonotype was found many times. This chain uses TRBV12-3 or TRBV12-4 with TRBJ2-4; unclear D gene. This CDR3 has 14 residues. V lost 5 bases and J 7 bases, leaving 15 bases between the germline ends. This chain's CDR3 is CASSPILGLNIQYF. CDR3 nucleotide sequence: TGTGCCAGCAGTCCTATCTTGGGTCTGAACATTCAGTACTTC.

Regarding this clonotype: One junction end does not reproduce the germline sequence, and a read error may be involved. This chain links TRBV29-1 with TRBJ1-1, with D maybe TRBD1 (6 bases). CDR3 length equals 14 residues. Germline V gene lookup returns CDR1 SQVTM and CDR2 ANQGSEA. The DNA for the CDR3 is TGCAGCGCGACCACTACTTCAGGGGCGGCTGAAGCTTGCTTT. Translated: CSATTTSGAAEACF.

This clonotype was counted at least ten times. The chain is built from TRBV6-2 or TRBV6-3 and TRBJ1-5; the D is unclear. Deletions cut 7 bases from V and 0 bases from J, with 10 bases between. CDR3 length: 14 residues. CDR1 and CDR2 (germline): MNHEY, SVGEGT. The CDR3 DNA follows: TGTGCCAGCATGTTCAGTTATAGCAATCAGCCCCAGCATTTT. Its translation: CASMFSYSNQPQHF.

This clonotype was seen ten or more times. The chain couples TRBV20-1 to TRBJ1-5, with D tentatively TRBD1 (5 bases). V was trimmed by 6 bases and J by 3 bases, leaving 24 bases between them. The CDR3 runs 17 residues. The germline V gene encodes CDR1 DFQATT and CDR2 SNEGSKA (reference sequence). In DNA, the CDR3 is TGCAGTGCGCCGAGGGGACGGGGATGGGGCTACAATCAGCCCCAGCATTTT. This translates into CSAPRGRGWGYNQPQHF.

This clonotype was counted at least ten times. The rearrangement joins TRBV6-2 or TRBV6-3 to TRBJ1-4; unclear D gene. Per germline, CDR1 MNHEY and CDR2 SVGEGT. CDR3 length equals 18 residues. V gave up 2 bases and J gave up 0 bases, with 16 bases separating them. The CDR3 loop reads CASSYGQRGIATNEKLFF. The CDR3 bases are TGTGCCAGCAGTTACGGTCAGAGAGGAATTGCAACTAATGAAAAACTGTTTTTT.

This clonotype was seen many times. V usage is TRBV3-1 and J usage is TRBJ2-6; D is undetermined. Trimming shortened V by 0 bases and J by 0 bases, and 9 bases separated the two germline ends. The germline V gene encodes CDR1 LGHDT and CDR2 YNNKEL (reference sequence). This CDR3 has 17 residues. For the CDR3, the DNA is TGTGCCAGCAGCCAAGATACAGCCATCTCTGGGGCCAACGTCCTGACTTTC. Residues: CASSQDTAISGANVLTF.

This clonotype was recorded at least ten times. The chain uses TRBV6-2 or TRBV6-3 and TRBJ1-5; possibly TRBD1 for D (5 bases). CDR1 MNHEY and CDR2 SVGEGT come from the germline V gene. This CDR3 spans 15 amino acids. The ends were cut back, 11 bases at V and 0 bases at J, with 17 bases in the middle. The CDR3 sequence is CASRRTRYSNQPQHF. The CDR3 DNA reads TGTGCCTCCCGGAGGACACGCTATAGCAATCAGCCCCAGCATTTT.

This clonotype was observed many times. The chain carries TRBV6-1 and TRBJ2-2, with D tentatively TRBD1 (5 bases). The germline CDR1 and CDR2 sequences are MNHNS and SASEGT. This CDR3 is built from 14 residues. Trimming took off 5 bases at V and 5 bases at J, with 12 bases between the two ends. The CDR3, as DNA: TGTGCCAGCAGTCGGACAAGAGGAACCGGGGAGCTGTTTTTT. This translates into CASSRTRGTGELFF.

This clonotype was counted at least ten times. In DNA form, the CDR3 reads TGCGCCAGCAGTAGGGGGTCGACAGGGGCCAATCAGCCCCAGCATTTT. It is translated as CASSRGSTGANQPQHF. The J gene is TRBJ1-5, the V gene TRBV10-2; 8 bases line up with TRBD1. V shed 5 bases, J shed 3 bases, and the junction held 9 bases outside the gene matches. This CDR3 region has 16 residues. The V gene's germline CDR1 is WSHSY and CDR2 SAAADI.

This clonotype was counted ten times or more. This CDR3 is CASSLTAINTEAFF. CDR3 sequence (DNA): TGTGCCAGCAGCTTAACAGCTATTAACACTGAAGCTTTCTTT. The rearrangement links TRBV7-9 to TRBJ1-1, with D unclear. V lost 2 bases and J 2 bases, leaving 9 bases between the germline ends. CDR1 is SEHNR, CDR2 FQNEAQ, per germline (reference sequence). The CDR3 has 14 amino acids.

This clonotype has at least ten counts. The gene calls are TRBV2 and TRBJ2-7; D gene ambiguous. V shed 8 bases and J shed 3 bases, with 14 bases lying between them. Per the germline V gene, CDR1 is SNHLY and CDR2 is FYNNEI. The CDR3 runs 13 residues. The CDR3 loop is CASGLGSLYEQYF. The DNA of the CDR3 is TGTGCCAGCGGGTTAGGCAGCCTCTACGAGCAGTACTTC.

This chain connects TRBV6-4 to TRBJ2-7; D remains ambiguous. This CDR3 is 10 amino acids long. The V and J ends lost 6 bases and 5 bases respectively, with 5 bases between them. The V gene's germline CDR1 is MRHNA and CDR2 SNTAGT. The CDR3 loop is CASRPNEQYF. CDR3 nucleotide sequence: TGTGCCAGCAGACCTAACGAGCAGTACTTC.